The 31 T cell receptor beta chains presented below share a single source sample, sequenced in a study of blood T cell repertoires in COVID-19. Assay: immunoSEQ multiplex PCR; the TCRdb copy retains only in-frame clones and omits some. This table has about 170,000 clones, around nine tenths appearing once. Sequenced sample: peripheral blood. These TCRs come from a man aged 45-65 years who had recovered from COVID-19.

V gene TRBV7-2 combines with J gene TRBJ2-1; TRBD2 aligns across 9 bases. The CDR3 extends over 15 amino acids. Looked up from germline, CDR1 is SGHTA and CDR2 is FQGNSA. Losses at the gene ends were 4 bases for V and 10 bases for J; bases not matched to a gene: 11. CDR3 residues: CASSSSGTTSGEQFF. CDR3 nucleotides: TGTGCCAGCAGCTCTAGCGGGACAACATCAGGGGAGCAGTTCTTC.

This chain uses TRBV19 with TRBJ2-5; D might be TRBD2 (5 bases). The ends were cut back, 5 bases at V and 5 bases at J, with 9 bases in the middle. Germline CDR1 LNHDA, CDR2 SQIVND (reference sequence). This CDR3 is built from 12 residues. The CDR3 sequence is CASSSGVETQYF. The CDR3, as DNA: TGTGCCAGTAGTTCCGGGGTGGAGACCCAGTACTTC.

V usage is TRBV9 and J usage is TRBJ1-6, with 10 bases aligning to TRBD1. The germline gives CDR1 SGDLS, CDR2 YYNGEE. The J segment lost 7 bases and the V segment lost 3 bases, leaving 4 bases of the junction unmatched. This CDR3 has 15 amino acids. In nucleotides, the CDR3 is TGTGCCAGCAGCGAGGACAGGGGGACCAATTCACCCCTCCACTTT. This translates into CASSEDRGTNSPLHF.

This rearrangement joins TRBV6-5 to TRBJ2-5; D possibly corresponds to TRBD2 (5 bases). In germline, CDR1 is MNHEY, CDR2 SVGAGI. CDR3 length equals 12 residues. This chain's CDR3 is CAGGRTGETQYF. The DNA for the CDR3 is TGTGCGGGCGGGCGGACCGGGGAGACCCAGTACTTC.

J is TRBJ1-5 and V is TRBV6-5; no clear D. CDR1 is MNHEY, CDR2 SVGAGI, per germline. V was shortened by 4 bases and J by 3 bases, with 13 bases between the two germline ends. The CDR3 length is 15 residues. CDR3 coding DNA: TGTGCCAGCAGTTCAGGTTTTCATATCAATCAGCCCCAGCATTTT. It yields the protein CASSSGFHINQPQHF.

This chain connects TRBV9 to TRBJ1-1; possible D gene TRBD1, 6 bases. Trimming took off 0 bases at V and 5 bases at J, with 8 bases between the two ends. Per the germline V gene, CDR1 is SGDLS and CDR2 is YYNGEE. This CDR3 is built from 13 residues. In DNA, the CDR3 is TGTGCCAGCAGCGTAGATAGGGGGACTGAAGCTTTCTTT. Translating it yields CASSVDRGTEAFF.

The V gene is TRBV24-1, the J gene TRBJ2-5, with D maybe TRBD1 (6 bases). Deletions cut 2 bases from V and 1 base from J, with 10 bases between. The CDR3 totals 15 residues. CDR1 is KGHDR and CDR2 is SFDVKD in the germline V gene. The CDR3 DNA reads as TGTGCCACCAGTGATTCCGCGGACAGCCAAGAGACCCAGTACTTC. Its translation is CATSDSADSQETQYF.

V gene TRBV6-2 or TRBV6-3 combines with J gene TRBJ1-5, with TRBD1 matching over 11 bases. The germline gives CDR1 MNHEY, CDR2 SVGEGT. The CDR3 has 16 residues. V was clipped by 2 bases and J by 7 bases; unmatched bases: 7. CDR3 amino acids: CASSYPGTGGRQPQHF. As DNA, the CDR3 is TGTGCCAGCAGTTACCCGGGGACAGGGGGGCGGCAGCCCCAGCATTTT.

This clone was seen just once. V usage is TRBV7-8 and J usage is TRBJ1-2, with D perhaps TRBD1 (6 bases). This CDR3 contains 13 residues. Germline-derived CDR1 and CDR2 are SGHVS and FQNEAQ. Trimming left V 4 bases short and J 7 bases short, with 13 bases between. CDR3 bases: TGTGCCAGCAGCTCGACACAGGGATCTGGCTACACCTTC. It codes for CASSSTQGSGYTF.

V and J are TRBV11-2 and TRBJ2-7; 9 nucleotides match TRBD1. Germline V gene lookup returns CDR1 SGHAT and CDR2 FQNNGV. This CDR3 region has 16 residues. The ends lost 5 bases at V and 3 bases at J; junction bases unmatched: 11. CDR3 DNA sequence: TGTGCCAGCAGCACCACCGGGACAGGGAACTACTACGAGCAGTACTTC. This sequence encodes CASSTTGTGNYYEQYF.

The chain joins TRBV7-6 to TRBJ1-3; D ambiguous. CDR1 SGHVS and CDR2 FNYEAQ come from the germline V gene. The CDR3 has 16 amino acids. The V and J ends lost 4 bases and 2 bases respectively, with 15 bases between them. CDR3 in amino acids: CASSSVDTLPGNTIYF. The DNA of the CDR3 is TGTGCCAGCAGCTCGGTTGACACGCTCCCTGGAAACACCATATATTTT. Supplemented by reference TRBV7-6 and TRBJ1-3, the full variable domain reads GAGVSQSPRYKVTKRGQDVALRCDPISGHVSLYWYRQALGQGPEFLTYFNYEAQQDKSGLPNDRFSAERPEGSISTLTIQRTEQRDSAMYRCASSSVDTLPGNTIYFGEGSWLTVV.

This CDR3 reads CASSLYRGKTEAFF. Written as DNA, the CDR3 is TGTGCCAGCAGCTTATACAGGGGGAAAACTGAAGCTTTCTTT. This rearrangement joins TRBV7-2 to TRBJ1-1; 8 nucleotides align to TRBD1. Trimming at V came to 2 bases and at J to 5 bases, leaving 4 bases not matched to a gene. The CDR3 loop spans 14 amino acids. Germline loops: CDR1 SGHTA, CDR2 FQGNSA.

The genes are TRBV5-1 and TRBJ2-5; D is ambiguous. Trimming took off 0 bases at V and 4 bases at J, with 4 bases between the two ends. Germline V CDR1 and CDR2: SGHRS, YFSETQ. This CDR3 comprises 12 residues. CDR3 in amino acids: CASSLELETQYF. The CDR3, as DNA: TGCGCCAGCAGCTTGGAACTAGAGACCCAGTACTTC.

This clone was recorded only once. The chain's CDR3 is CASSYYRDNQPQHF. The CDR3 DNA sequence: TGTGCCAGCAGCTACTACAGGGACAATCAGCCCCAGCATTTT. The chain recombines TRBV3-1 (or the pseudogene TRBV3-2) with TRBJ1-5, with D possibly being TRBD1 (6 bases). CDR1 LGHDT and CDR2 YNNKEL come from the germline V gene (reference sequence). This CDR3 region has 14 residues. V gave up 5 bases and J gave up 3 bases, with 11 bases separating them.

V usage is TRBV29-1 and J usage is TRBJ2-1, with TRBD1 as a possible D gene (6 bases). The V gene lost 2 bases and the J gene lost 8 bases, with 13 bases spanning the gap. The germline CDR1 and CDR2 sequences are SQVTM and ANQGSEA. CDR3 length: 13 residues. The CDR3 loop is CSVEQGIVDEQFF. The DNA of the CDR3 is TGCAGCGTTGAACAGGGGATAGTGGATGAGCAGTTCTTC.

This clone has only one observation. The chain couples TRBV5-1 to TRBJ2-7, with 7 bases identical to TRBD1. J lost 1 base, V lost 4 bases, and 8 bases had no gene match. CDR1 is SGHRS and CDR2 is YFSETQ in the germline V gene. The CDR3 has 15 residues. CDR3 coding DNA: TGCGCCAGCAGCCGAGAGACAGGGAGTTCCTACGAGCAGTACTTC. Its protein is CASSRETGSSYEQYF.

The genes are TRBV18 and TRBJ2-1; perhaps TRBD1 as D (6 bases). The CDR3 runs 15 residues. Trimming shortened V by 4 bases and J by 0 bases, and 10 bases separated the two germline ends. The V gene's germline CDR1 is KGHSH and CDR2 LQKENI. CDR3 bases: TGTGCCAGCTCACTTCAGGGGCCCTCCTACAATGAGCAGTTCTTC. Residues: CASSLQGPSYNEQFF. Drawing the rest from reference TRBV18 and TRBJ2-1, the complete variable domain is NAGVMQNPRHLVRRRGQEARLRCSPMKGHSHVYWYRQLPEEGLKFMVYLQKENIIDESGMPKERFSAEFPKEGPSILRIQQVVRGDSAAYFCASSLQGPSYNEQFFGPGTRLTVL.

The chain combines TRBV27 with TRBJ2-6; D is perhaps TRBD1 (6 bases). The V and J ends lost 10 bases and 2 bases respectively, with 18 bases between them. This CDR3 is built from 16 residues. Germline CDR1 and CDR2: MNHEY and SMNVEV (reference sequence). The CDR3 spells CANRVPRGPGANVLTF. CDR3 DNA sequence: TGTGCCAACAGGGTACCCCGCGGTCCTGGGGCCAACGTCCTGACTTTC.

This clone was seen more than once but under ten times. The chain is built from TRBV4-1 and TRBJ2-7; D perhaps matches TRBD1 (6 bases). The CDR3 is 16 residues long. V shed 0 bases and J shed 0 bases, with 12 bases lying between them. Germline V lookup: CDR1 MGHRA, CDR2 YSYEKL. The CDR3 region is CASSQDPDRPSYEQYF. In DNA form, the CDR3 reads TGCGCCAGCAGCCAAGATCCCGACAGGCCCTCCTACGAGCAGTACTTC.

The rearrangement links TRBV13 to TRBJ1-2, with 7 bases fitting TRBD1. Losses at the gene ends were 4 bases for V and 4 bases for J; bases not matched to a gene: 9. There are 15 residues in the CDR3. The germline V gene encodes CDR1 PRHDT and CDR2 FYEKMQ (reference sequence). CDR3 amino acids: CASSSGQTKIYGYTF. For the CDR3, the DNA is TGTGCCAGCAGCTCGGGACAGACTAAAATCTATGGCTACACCTTC.

The chain links TRBV10-3 to TRBJ2-7, with D unresolved. The CDR3 length is 13 residues. Germline values: CDR1 ENHRY, CDR2 SYGVKD. The V end was cut by 3 bases, the J end by 1 base, with 7 bases between. CDR3 DNA sequence: TGTGCCATCAGTGATACACAGTCCTACGAGCAGTACTTC. Its protein product is CAISDTQSYEQYF.

This rearrangement joins TRBV15 to TRBJ1-4, with 8 bases fitting TRBD1. Germline lookup yields CDR1 LNHNV and CDR2 YYDKDF (reference sequence). There are 16 residues in the CDR3. Losses at the gene ends were 2 bases for V and 13 bases for J; bases not matched to a gene: 15. CDR3 sequence: CATSRLGQDLSKGLFF. For the CDR3, the DNA is TGTGCCACCAGCAGACTGGGACAGGACCTTTCTAAGGGACTGTTTTTT.

The sample holds a few counts of this clone. J is TRBJ2-2 and V is TRBV7-2, with unresolved D. The length of the CDR3 is 15 residues. Germline-derived CDR1 and CDR2 are SGHTA and FQGNSA. Trimming stripped 1 base from V and 0 bases from J, with 6 bases between. For the CDR3, the DNA is TGTGCCAGCAGCTTAGGAGTCACGAACACCGGGGAGCTGTTTTTT. Protein: CASSLGVTNTGELFF.

In DNA, the CDR3 is TGTGCCAGCAGCTCTGGTTTGCTAGCGGGGGGCGAGAGCACAGATACGCAGTATTTT. Translated: CASSSGLLAGGESTDTQYF. This chain joins TRBV5-5 and TRBJ2-3; 11 bases line up with TRBD2. After removal of 3 bases from V and 0 bases from J, the junction contained 12 bases not matched to a gene. Germline CDR1 is SGHKS and CDR2 is YYEKEE (reference sequence). This CDR3 has 19 amino acids.

The chain carries TRBV3-1 (or the pseudogene TRBV3-2) and TRBJ2-5; 11 positions match TRBD2. V shed 0 bases, J shed 9 bases, and the junction held 9 bases outside the gene matches. Germline assignment: CDR1 LGHDT and CDR2 YNNKEL (reference sequence). CDR3 length: 16 amino acids. The CDR3 coding sequence is TGTGCCAGCAGCCAAGAGACATCAGGACTAGCGGGTCCCCAGTACTTC. It translates to CASSQETSGLAGPQYF.

This clone has only a few counts. The V call is TRBV14, the J call TRBJ1-3; the D gene is possibly TRBD1 (5 bases). This CDR3 region has 20 residues. The V end was cut by 0 bases, the J end by 0 bases, with 21 bases between. CDR1 is SGHDN, CDR2 FVKESK, per germline. The chain's CDR3 is CASSQDGAGYLPSSGNTIYF. CDR3 DNA sequence: TGTGCCAGCAGCCAAGATGGGGCAGGGTACCTTCCGAGCTCTGGAAACACCATATATTTT.

The chain carries TRBV6-5 and TRBJ2-7, with TRBD2 matching over 9 bases. The CDR3 extends over 14 amino acids. CDR1 is MNHEY, CDR2 SVGAGI, per germline. V shed 2 bases, J shed 4 bases, and the junction held 3 bases outside the gene matches. The CDR3 is CASSYLSGSYEQYF. The DNA for the CDR3 is TGTGCCAGCAGTTACCTTAGCGGGAGTTACGAGCAGTACTTC.

The V gene is TRBV5-6, the J gene TRBJ2-3; D call uncertain. Trimming took 4 bases from V and 6 from J, leaving 18 bases between them. The CDR3 extends over 15 amino acids. Germline CDR1 reads SGHDT; CDR2 reads YYEEEE. CDR3 in DNA: TGTGCCAGCAGCCAGACAAGCCTATTTGCCGATACGCAGTATTTT. Amino acids: CASSQTSLFADTQYF.

The gene calls are TRBV5-4 and TRBJ1-1; TRBD1 agrees at 10 bases. The CDR3 length is 14 residues. V lost 5 bases and J lost 8; bases outside the gene matches: 9. CDR1 is SGHNT and CDR2 is YYREEE in the germline V gene (reference sequence). In DNA form, the CDR3 reads TGTGCCAGCAGGGAGACAGGGGGCGCATGGGAAGCTTTCTTT. Translating gives CASRETGGAWEAFF. Together with reference TRBV5-4 and TRBJ1-1, the CDR3 gives the full variable domain: ETGVTQSPTHLIKTRGQQVTLRCSSQSGHNTVSWYQQALGQGPQFIFQYYREEENGRGNFPPRFSGLQFPNYSSELNVNALELDDSALYLCASRETGGAWEAFFGQGTRLTVV.

The chain uses TRBV7-9 and TRBJ2-7, with 10 bases matching TRBD1. Germline loops: CDR1 SEHNR, CDR2 FQNEAQ (reference sequence). The CDR3 length is 16 residues. V lost 5 bases and J lost 2; bases outside the gene matches: 9. In DNA, the CDR3 is TGTGCCAGCAGCCCACACCGGACAGGGGGTACCTACGAGCAGTACTTC. It translates to CASSPHRTGGTYEQYF.

The chain combines TRBV14 with TRBJ1-1, with no clear D. Trimming removed 4 bases at V and 1 base at J, with 13 bases between. CDR3 length: 15 residues. The germline gives CDR1 SGHDN, CDR2 FVKESK. CDR3 bases: TGTGCCAGCAGCCCGATCGGACTTTCGAACACTGAAGCTTTCTTT. This codes for CASSPIGLSNTEAFF.